The rows below give T cell receptor beta chains drawn from one sample of a study of blood T cell repertoires in COVID-19. Measured with immunoSEQ multiplex PCR; TCRdb has only the in-frame clones, and not every one. The repertoire holds 280,000 or so clones, with approximately 91% as singletons. Source material: peripheral blood. Every receptor here comes from a woman aged 55 to 70 with acute or convalescent COVID-19. Both conserved end residues are part of each CDR3. D genes are given only for firm matches. Where a row states a size, it is once, few, many or the class of an expanded clone; other rows omit it.

clone size: NA
D gene: TRBD1
V gene: TRBV6-2/TRBV6-3
J gene: TRBJ2-7
CDR3 protein: CASSYSWGQILVEQYF
CDR3 DNA: TGTGCCAGCAGTTACTCCTGGGGACAGATATTGGTGGAGCAGTACTTC

clone size: NA
D gene: TRBD2
V gene: TRBV28
J gene: TRBJ2-1
CDR3 protein: CASGTSGVSSYNEQFF
CDR3 DNA: TGTGCCAGCGGGACTAGCGGGGTTAGCTCCTACAATGAGCAGTTCTTC

clone size: NA
D gene: TRBD1
V gene: TRBV24-1
J gene: TRBJ2-5
CDR3 protein: CATSDLGRGTETQYF
CDR3 DNA: TGTGCCACCAGTGATTTGGGCAGGGGGACAGAGACCCAGTACTTC

clone size: NA
D gene: TRBD2
V gene: TRBV5-1
J gene: TRBJ2-7
CDR3 protein: CASRKGLAGGSSYEQYF
CDR3 DNA: TGCGCCAGCAGAAAGGGACTAGCGGGAGGGAGCTCCTACGAGCAGTACTTC

clone size: NA
D gene: NA
V gene: TRBV6-5
J gene: TRBJ1-3
CDR3 protein: CASTPAGNAGNTIYF
CDR3 DNA: TGTGCCAGCACCCCAGCAGGGAATGCTGGAAACACCATATATTTT

clone size: NA
D gene: NA
V gene: TRBV3-1/TRBV3-2
J gene: TRBJ1-1
CDR3 protein: CASSQGGSDTEAFF
CDR3 DNA: TGTGCCAGCAGCCAGGGGGGATCGGACACTGAAGCTTTCTTT

clone size: NA
D gene: TRBD1
V gene: TRBV28
J gene: TRBJ1-1
CDR3 protein: CASSFRQGAGNTEAFF
CDR3 DNA: TGTGCCAGCAGTTTCCGACAGGGGGCAGGAAACACTGAAGCTTTCTTT

clone size: NA
D gene: NA
V gene: TRBV5-4
J gene: TRBJ2-7
CDR3 protein: CASSLGASVYEQYF
CDR3 DNA: TGTGCCAGCAGCTTGGGGGCTAGCGTGTACGAGCAGTACTTC

clone size: NA
D gene: NA
V gene: TRBV24-1
J gene: TRBJ1-2
CDR3 protein: CATHGNYGYTF
CDR3 DNA: TGTGCCACCCACGGGAACTATGGCTACACCTTC

clone size: once
D gene: TRBD2
V gene: TRBV11-2
J gene: TRBJ2-3
CDR3 protein: CASSSLRGEGNTQYF
CDR3 DNA: TGTGCCAGCAGCTCCCTAAGAGGGGAGGGGAATACGCAGTATTTT

clone size: NA
D gene: TRBD2
V gene: TRBV5-1
J gene: TRBJ2-7
CDR3 protein: CASSLPGTSGTYEQYF
CDR3 DNA: TGCGCCAGCAGCTTGCCGGGGACTAGCGGAACCTACGAGCAGTACTTC

clone size: NA
D gene: TRBD1
V gene: TRBV19
J gene: TRBJ2-1
CDR3 protein: CASSRGTGVDEQFF
CDR3 DNA: TGTGCCAGTAGTAGGGGGACAGGGGTCGATGAGCAGTTCTTC

clone size: NA
D gene: NA
V gene: TRBV15
J gene: TRBJ2-3
CDR3 protein: CATSRDRQGPDTQYF
CDR3 DNA: TGTGCCACCAGCAGAGATAGGCAGGGTCCAGATACGCAGTATTTT

clone size: once
D gene: TRBD2
V gene: TRBV24-1
J gene: TRBJ2-5
CDR3 protein: CATSDLASGGPSGETQYF
CDR3 DNA: TGTGCCACCAGTGACCTTGCTAGCGGGGGCCCCTCAGGAGAGACCCAGTACTTC

clone size: NA
D gene: TRBD2
V gene: TRBV18
J gene: TRBJ2-5
CDR3 protein: CASSPLSGGAQETQYF
CDR3 DNA: TGTGCCAGCTCACCTCTGAGCGGGGGGGCTCAAGAGACCCAGTACTTC

clone size: NA
D gene: NA
V gene: TRBV4-3
J gene: TRBJ2-2
CDR3 protein: CASSPRLVNTGELFF
CDR3 DNA: TGCGCCAGCAGCCCAAGACTAGTGAACACCGGGGAGCTGTTTTTT

clone size: NA
D gene: TRBD2
V gene: TRBV7-2
J gene: TRBJ2-3
CDR3 protein: CASSFQGTGGVPFTDTQYF
CDR3 DNA: TGTGCCAGCAGCTTTCAGGGTACGGGAGGGGTACCCTTCACAGATACGCAGTATTTT

clone size: NA
D gene: NA
V gene: TRBV7-3
J gene: TRBJ1-5
CDR3 protein: CASSPNSNQPQHF
CDR3 DNA: TGTGCCAGCAGCCCTAATAGCAATCAGCCCCAGCATTTT

clone size: once
D gene: TRBD2
V gene: TRBV28
J gene: TRBJ2-7
CDR3 protein: CASSRPIAGGYEQYF
CDR3 DNA: TGTGCCAGCAGCCGCCCGATAGCGGGGGGTTACGAGCAGTACTTC

clone size: few
D gene: NA
V gene: TRBV5-4
J gene: TRBJ1-3
CDR3 protein: CASSPGHSSGNTIYF
CDR3 DNA: TGTGCCAGCAGCCCGGGACACAGCTCTGGAAACACCATATATTTT

clone size: NA
D gene: TRBD1
V gene: TRBV7-3
J gene: TRBJ1-5
CDR3 protein: CASSSTGTAQPQHF
CDR3 DNA: TGTGCCAGCAGCTCGACCGGGACAGCTCAGCCCCAGCATTTT

clone size: NA
D gene: TRBD2
V gene: TRBV5-1
J gene: TRBJ2-5
CDR3 protein: CASSPEVAGPQYF
CDR3 DNA: TGCGCCAGCAGCCCGGAGGTAGCGGGGCCCCAGTACTTC

clone size: NA
D gene: NA
V gene: TRBV7-2
J gene: TRBJ1-1
CDR3 protein: CASSLGIQTTGEAFF
CDR3 DNA: TGTGCCAGCAGCTTAGGTATACAGACAACAGGTGAAGCTTTCTTT

clone size: NA
D gene: TRBD1
V gene: TRBV5-4
J gene: TRBJ2-1
CDR3 protein: CASSFVTGTVYNEQFF
CDR3 DNA: TGTGCCAGCAGCTTTGTCACCGGGACAGTTTACAATGAGCAGTTCTTC

clone size: NA
D gene: NA
V gene: TRBV5-1
J gene: TRBJ2-1
CDR3 protein: CASTPSTGHYNEQFF
CDR3 DNA: TGCGCCAGCACCCCCTCGACAGGTCACTACAATGAGCAGTTCTTC

clone size: NA
D gene: NA
V gene: TRBV7-9
J gene: TRBJ2-7
CDR3 protein: CASSPLQGTGEQYF
CDR3 DNA: TGTGCCAGCAGCCCCCTTCAGGGGACGGGGGAGCAGTACTTC

clone size: NA
D gene: NA
V gene: TRBV25-1
J gene: TRBJ2-2
CDR3 protein: CASSDPDKDTGELFF
CDR3 DNA: TGTGCCAGCAGTGACCCCGACAAGGACACCGGGGAGCTGTTTTTT

clone size: NA
D gene: NA
V gene: TRBV6-2/TRBV6-3
J gene: TRBJ2-5
CDR3 protein: CASSPPPKGGRRPRWDQETQYF
CDR3 DNA: TGTGCCAGCAGCCCACCTCCCAAGGGGGGGAGGAGGCCGCGTTGGGACCAAGAGACCCAGTACTTC

clone size: NA
D gene: NA
V gene: TRBV28
J gene: TRBJ1-1
CDR3 protein: CASRQYRTEAFF
CDR3 DNA: TGTGCCAGCCGACAGTACAGGACTGAAGCTTTCTTT

clone size: NA
D gene: NA
V gene: TRBV6-5
J gene: TRBJ1-2
CDR3 protein: CASSSMMGHKGYGYTF
CDR3 DNA: TGTGCCAGCAGTTCTATGATGGGACATAAGGGCTATGGCTACACCTTC

clone size: NA
D gene: TRBD2
V gene: TRBV19
J gene: TRBJ2-2
CDR3 protein: CASRTLLATGELFF
CDR3 DNA: TGTGCCAGTAGGACACTACTAGCGACCGGGGAGCTGTTTTTT

clone size: NA
D gene: NA
V gene: TRBV20-1
J gene: TRBJ2-3
CDR3 protein: CSASGAGATDTQYF
CDR3 DNA: TGCAGTGCTAGTGGGGCGGGGGCCACAGATACGCAGTATTTT

clone size: many
D gene: TRBD2
V gene: TRBV7-9
J gene: TRBJ2-3
CDR3 protein: CASGSSGGSSRVTQYF
CDR3 DNA: TGTGCCAGCGGAAGTAGCGGGGGGTCCAGCAGGGTCACGCAGTATTTT

clone size: NA
D gene: NA
V gene: TRBV6-5
J gene: TRBJ1-4
CDR3 protein: CASTTGGNEKLFF
CDR3 DNA: TGTGCCAGCACGACAGGCGGGAATGAAAAACTGTTTTTT

clone size: NA
D gene: NA
V gene: TRBV28
J gene: TRBJ2-5
CDR3 protein: CASSLSYQETQYF
CDR3 DNA: TGTGCCAGCAGTTTAAGCTACCAAGAGACCCAGTACTTC

clone size: NA
D gene: TRBD1
V gene: TRBV28
J gene: TRBJ1-1
CDR3 protein: CASSFGTGAYMNTEAFF
CDR3 DNA: TGTGCCAGCAGTTTTGGGACAGGGGCCTACATGAACACTGAAGCTTTCTTT

clone size: NA
D gene: NA
V gene: TRBV5-1
J gene: TRBJ1-2
CDR3 protein: CASSLEGTPKHAYTF
CDR3 DNA: TGCGCCAGCAGCTTGGAGGGGACACCGAAGCATGCCTACACCTTC

clone size: once
D gene: NA
V gene: TRBV3-1/TRBV3-2
J gene: TRBJ2-7
CDR3 protein: CASSQGVSSYEQYF
CDR3 DNA: TGTGCCAGCAGCCAAGGTGTTAGCTCCTACGAGCAGTACTTC

clone size: NA
D gene: TRBD2
V gene: TRBV7-2
J gene: TRBJ2-3
CDR3 protein: CASSPAGGWTDTQYF
CDR3 DNA: TGTGCCAGCAGCCCGGCGGGGGGGTGGACAGATACGCAGTATTTT

clone size: once
D gene: TRBD1
V gene: TRBV5-5
J gene: TRBJ1-2
CDR3 protein: CASRRGTGPNYGYTF
CDR3 DNA: TGTGCCAGCAGACGCGGGACAGGGCCCAACTATGGCTACACCTTC